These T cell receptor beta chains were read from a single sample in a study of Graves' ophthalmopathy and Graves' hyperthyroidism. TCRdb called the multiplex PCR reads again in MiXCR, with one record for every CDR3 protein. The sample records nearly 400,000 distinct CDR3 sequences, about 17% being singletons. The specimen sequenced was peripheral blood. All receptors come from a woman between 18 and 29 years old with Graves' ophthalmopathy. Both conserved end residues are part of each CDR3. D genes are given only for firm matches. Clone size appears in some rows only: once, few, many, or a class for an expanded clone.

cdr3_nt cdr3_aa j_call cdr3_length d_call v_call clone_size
TGCGCCAGCAGCCCGTGGGGACAGATTCCCTACGAGCAGTACTTC CASSPWGQIPYEQYF TRBJ2-7 15 TRBD1 TRBV4-1 many
TGTGCCAGCAGTGTAATACCGGACAGCACCGGGGAGCTGTTTTTT CASSVIPDSTGELFF TRBJ2-2 15 NA TRBV6-1 many
TGTGCCAGCTCACCGACGGTTGAGACCCAGGAGACCCAGTACTTC CASSPTVETQETQYF TRBJ2-5 15 NA TRBV18 many
TGTGCCAGCAGCTTAAGCGACAGGAGCAATCAGCCCCAGCATTTT CASSLSDRSNQPQHF TRBJ1-5 15 NA TRBV7-4 many
TGTGCCAGCAAATTGAACACTGAAGCTTTCTTT CASKLNTEAFF TRBJ1-1 11 NA TRBV28 many
TGTGCCAGCAGCTTAACTACGGGAGGGAGTGCCCGGGAGCTGTTTTTT CASSLTTGGSARELFF TRBJ2-2 16 TRBD2 TRBV11-2 NA
TGTGCCAGCCGAGAGGTTACAGGGCGCGGAAGCGGGGAGCTGTTTTTT CASREVTGRGSGELFF TRBJ2-2 16 NA TRBV25-1 NA
TGTGCCAGCAGTTACTCCAGCACCCCGACTCAACAGGGAACGAGGAACACCGGGGAGCTGTTTTTT CASSYSSTPTQQGTRNTGELFF TRBJ2-2 22 NA TRBV6-8 NA
TGTGCCAGCAGGCCGGGCCCGGGGGGCTCCGGTCAGCCCCAGCATTGG CASRPGPGGSGQPQHW TRBJ1-5 16 NA TRBV12-3/TRBV12-4 NA
TGCAGTGCTAGTAGCCCCGCGGGGGTAAGACAGTACTTC CSASSPAGVRQYF TRBJ2-5 13 TRBD2 TRBV20-1 many
TGCGCCAGCAGCTTTGGGGTAGCTAGCAATCAGCCCCAGCATTTT CASSFGVASNQPQHF TRBJ1-5 15 NA TRBV5-1 few
TGTGCCAGCAGTACCGGGACAGGTCCTACAGGGTCCTACGAGCAGTACTTC CASSTGTGPTGSYEQYF TRBJ2-7 17 TRBD1 TRBV6-2/TRBV6-3 NA
TGTGCCAGCAGCCCCCGGGGGGGCGTTTCGGACTACACCTTC CASSPRGGVSDYTF TRBJ1-2 14 NA TRBV28 many
TGTGCCAGCAGCGTGGGGACAGTGCCCTACGAGCAGTACTTC CASSVGTVPYEQYF TRBJ2-7 14 TRBD1 TRBV9 many
TGTGCCTGGAGTAATATGGGCTACGAGCAGTACTTC CAWSNMGYEQYF TRBJ2-7 12 NA TRBV30 many
TGTGCCAGCCAACCACCTGGAGGGGTCTACGAGCAGTACTTC CASQPPGGVYEQYF TRBJ2-7 14 NA TRBV28 many
TGTGCCAGCAGTTTCCAGGGAAGCGCCTACGAGCAGTACTTC CASSFQGSAYEQYF TRBJ2-7 14 NA TRBV12-3/TRBV12-4 many
TGTGCCAGCAGTGTCAGGGAGAGGCAGCCCCAGCATTTT CASSVRERQPQHF TRBJ1-5 13 NA TRBV28 NA
TGTGCCAGCAGCTTGACCGACAGGGGGGACTATAGCAATCAGCCCCAGCATTTT CASSLTDRGDYSNQPQHF TRBJ1-5 18 TRBD1 TRBV5-6 many
TGTGCCAGCGAGACAGGGACCTACGAGCAGTACTTC CASETGTYEQYF TRBJ2-7 12 TRBD1 TRBV28 many
TGTGCCAGCAGTTTGGGGGAGGCACGCAGGATGACTAACTATGGCTACACCTTC CASSLGEARRMTNYGYTF TRBJ1-2 18 NA TRBV12-3/TRBV12-4 once
TGTGCCAGCAATAAAATGGGACCGCTAAGCGAGCAGTACTTC CASNKMGPLSEQYF TRBJ2-7 14 NA TRBV28 many
TGCGCCAGCAGCTCACAAGGGGACACCGGGGAGCTGTTTTTT CASSSQGDTGELFF TRBJ2-2 14 NA TRBV5-1 many
TGTGCCAGCAGCCCATGGGGGGGGCGTCAGCCCCAGCATTTT CASSPWGGRQPQHF TRBJ1-5 14 NA TRBV28 many
TGTGCCAGCAGCGCAGGACTAGCGGCTATGGACGGGGAGCTGTTTTTT CASSAGLAAMDGELFF TRBJ2-2 16 TRBD2 TRBV9 many
TGTGCCGGCCAGCGGGGGGGCTACATTCAGTACTTC CAGQRGGYIQYF TRBJ2-4 12 TRBD2 TRBV2 many
TGCGCCAGCAGCCAAGATCGGGGGGGGCGGGGAGGATCGCAGTACTTC CASSQDRGGRGGSQYF TRBJ2-7 16 TRBD2 TRBV4-3 NA
TGCGCCAGCAGTGATGGGACAGGGACTGAAGCTTTCTTT CASSDGTGTEAFF TRBJ1-1 13 TRBD1 TRBV10-2 many
TGCAGTGCTAGCCCGACTATGGGGAACACTGAAGCTTTCTTT CSASPTMGNTEAFF TRBJ1-1 14 NA TRBV20-1 many
TGTGCCATCAGTGATCCGGGACCGGGGAAGACCCAGTACTTC CAISDPGPGKTQYF TRBJ2-5 14 NA TRBV10-3 many
TGTGCCAGTAGTATAGACTGGCAGGGGGCTTGGGAGACCCAGTACTTC CASSIDWQGAWETQYF TRBJ2-5 16 TRBD1 TRBV19 many
TGTGCCAGCAGTTCCGCATATCCGAGATCCACTGAAGCTTTCTTT CASSSAYPRSTEAFF TRBJ1-1 15 NA TRBV6-2/TRBV6-3 many